The 10 T cell receptor beta chains below were found in one sample sequenced in a study of T cells in Graves' hyperthyroidism and ophthalmopathy. TCR beta CDR3 sequences were amplified from RNA transcripts. RT-PCR in the first round (using the HTBI primer set) targeted the TCR CDR3. TCRdb reprocessed the multiplex PCR reads with MiXCR, giving one entry per CDR3 protein. Seen here are a few hundred thousand distinct CDR3 sequences, 15% to 17% observed once, and the top ten hold roughly 7.4%. The specimen sequenced was blood. All receptors come from a woman between 18 and 29 years old with Graves' hyperthyroidism.

This clonotype was seen repeatedly, ten times or more. The chain couples TRBV12-3 or TRBV12-4 to TRBJ2-5; 7 nucleotides align to TRBD1. Trimming took 1 base from V and 5 from J; bases not matched to a gene: 16. The CDR3 is 18 residues long. The CDR3 DNA follows: TGTGCCAGCAGTTTAGAAGTCACCGGGGACAGAGAGCGCGAGACCCAGTACTTC. Its protein is CASSLEVTGDRERETQYF.

This clonotype appeared a few times. The gene calls are TRBV7-9 and TRBJ2-5; TRBD2 matches 9 bases. CDR1 is SEHNR, CDR2 FQNEAQ, per germline (reference sequence). The CDR3 has 16 residues. Trimming removed 1 base from V and 1 base from J; junction bases left unmatched: 4. The CDR3 is CASSLGDSGGQETQYF. The CDR3 DNA reads as TGTGCCAGCAGCTTAGGGGATAGCGGGGGCCAAGAGACCCAGTACTTC.

This clonotype was counted ten times or more. The V call is TRBV11-2, the J call TRBJ2-1, with D maybe TRBD2 (5 bases). Per the germline V gene, CDR1 is SGHAT and CDR2 is FQNNGV. Trimming shortened V by 5 bases and J by 0 bases, and 20 bases separated the two germline ends. This CDR3 has 18 amino acids. The CDR3 protein is CASSPRPSGQSSYNEQFF. The CDR3 DNA sequence: TGTGCCAGCAGCCCCCGCCCGAGCGGCCAGAGCTCCTACAATGAGCAGTTCTTC.

This clonotype was seen ten or more times. This chain links TRBV12-3 or TRBV12-4 with TRBJ2-7; D possibly uses TRBD1 or TRBD2 (5 bases each). V was trimmed by 4 bases and J by 5 bases, leaving 15 bases between them. The CDR3 consists of 14 residues. The CDR3 loop reads CASSSGTSRNEQYF. CDR3 nucleotides: TGTGCCAGCAGTTCCGGGACGTCGCGAAACGAGCAGTACTTC.

This clonotype was detected a few times. A read error may explain this, as a much larger clone is one base away. The chain is built from TRBV12-3 or TRBV12-4 and TRBJ1-4, with TRBD1 matching over 7 bases. Trimming at V came to 5 bases and at J to 5 bases, leaving 8 bases not matched to a gene. The CDR3 runs to 15 residues. CDR3 bases: TGTGCCAGCAGTGCCTACAGGGGTCTGAATGAAAAACTGTTTTTT. Its translation is CASSAYRGLNEKLFF.

J is TRBJ2-2 and V is TRBV20-1, with unresolved D. Trimming removed 1 base at V and 0 bases at J, with 12 bases between. The CDR3 is 16 residues long. Per the germline V gene, CDR1 is DFQATT and CDR2 is SNEGSKA (reference sequence). CDR3 sequence: CSARGGSPSNTGELFF. CDR3 bases: TGCAGTGCTAGAGGGGGTTCACCCTCGAACACCGGGGAGCTGTTTTTT.

This clonotype was detected ten times or more. The chain couples TRBV12-3 or TRBV12-4 to TRBJ2-3; the match to TRBD1 covers 7 bases. The CDR3 covers 13 residues. Trimming cost V 6 bases and J 6 bases; bases outside gene matches: 6. The chain's CDR3 is CASRMTGPDTQYF. The CDR3 nucleotides are TGTGCCAGCAGGATGACAGGGCCCGATACGCAGTATTTT.

As concerns this clonotype: The CDR3 carries no conserved terminal phenylalanine or tryptophan, so it likely arises from a read error. The chain employs TRBV2 and TRBJ2-7, with TRBD2 identical over 14 bases. V was pared by 7 bases and J by 4 bases, with 9 bases of the junction left unmatched. This CDR3 comprises 16 residues. Germline V gives CDR1 SNHLY, CDR2 FYNNEI. DNA of the CDR3: TGTGCCAGCAAAAGGACCGGGACTAGCGGGAGTTACGAGCAGTACCTC. It encodes CASKRTGTSGSYEQYL.

In this sample, this clonotype turned up a few times. This chain joins TRBV2 and TRBJ2-3; 10 nucleotides match TRBD2. After removal of 4 bases from V and 2 bases from J, the junction contained 12 bases not matched to a gene. The CDR3 is 18 amino acids. CDR1 and CDR2 (germline): SNHLY, FYNNEI. The CDR3 sequence is CASSGTLLAGAFTDTQYF. The CDR3 DNA sequence: TGTGCCAGCAGTGGGACTCTCCTAGCGGGGGCCTTCACAGATACGCAGTATTTT.

There are many counts of this clonotype. This CDR3 reads CASTWGSTEAFF. The CDR3, as DNA: TGTGCCAGCACCTGGGGGAGCACTGAAGCTTTCTTT. V usage is TRBV5-6 and J usage is TRBJ1-1; D is possibly TRBD1 (5 bases). This CDR3 has 12 residues. Per the germline V gene, CDR1 is SGHDT and CDR2 is YYEEEE. Trimming pared 6 bases from V and 4 bases from J, leaving 10 bases between.